The next 28 T cell receptor beta chains were all read from a single sample in a study of T cell responses to AZD1222 COVID-19 vaccine. Here immunoSEQ multiplex PCR was the method, and the copy in TCRdb shows in-frame clones only, minus some. The table includes 150,000 to 250,000 clones, about 93% detected once. The specimen comprised peripheral blood, sampled 28 days after the second AZD1222 dose. The receptor set was obtained from an adult who received the AZD1222 COVID-19 vaccine.

The rearrangement links TRBV7-2 to TRBJ2-5; tentatively, D is TRBD2 (6 bases). Germline assignment: CDR1 SGHTA and CDR2 FQGNSA. This CDR3 comprises 13 residues. V lost 1 base, J lost 4 bases, and 7 bases lay in between. The DNA for the CDR3 is TGTGCCAGCAGCTTAGTGGGGGGAGAGACCCAGTACTTC. It codes for CASSLVGGETQYF.

CDR3 nucleotides: TGTGCCTGGAGTGTACTGCGAGATACGCAGTATTTT. Translated, it gives CAWSVLRDTQYF. The chain has TRBV30 and TRBJ2-3, with no clear D. The CDR3 runs to 12 residues. Germline V gives CDR1 GTSNPN, CDR2 SVGIG (reference sequence). V was clipped by 0 bases and J by 5 bases, with 6 bases between them. Filled out from reference TRBV30 and TRBJ2-3, the complete variable domain reads SQTIHQWPATLVQPVGSPLSLECTVEGTSNPNLYWYRQAAGRGLQLLFYSVGIGQISSEVPQNLSASRPQDRQFILSSKKLLLSDSGFYLCAWSVLRDTQYFGPGTRLTVL.

The chain carries TRBV6-4 and TRBJ1-2; D uncertain. The CDR3 totals 12 residues. Germline CDR1 and CDR2: MRHNA and SNTAGT. V was clipped by 10 bases and J by 8 bases, with 17 bases between them. In DNA form, the CDR3 reads TGTGCCACCCTGAACGGGATATACGGCTACACCTTC. It translates to CATLNGIYGYTF.

The chain recombines TRBV6-5 with TRBJ1-4; possible D gene TRBD1, 5 bases. The V end was cut by 6 bases, the J end by 1 base, with 12 bases between. There are 15 residues in the CDR3. Germline V CDR1 and CDR2: MNHEY, SVGAGI. In DNA form, the CDR3 reads TGTGCCAGCAGCGGCAGGGTAGGAACTAATGAAAAACTGTTTTTT. Its translation is CASSGRVGTNEKLFF.

This rearrangement joins TRBV4-3 to TRBJ1-1; no firm D call. Trimming took 4 bases from V and 11 from J, leaving 17 bases between them. This CDR3 is 13 amino acids long. CDR1 and CDR2 from the germline V gene are LGHNA and YSLEER. CDR3 region: CASSLERGVAAFF. CDR3 bases: TGCGCCAGCAGCCTAGAACGTGGGGTGGCTGCTTTCTTT.

The chain carries TRBV10-1 and TRBJ1-1; 8 positions match TRBD1. The germline CDR1 and CDR2 sequences are WNHNN and SYGVQD (reference sequence). The CDR3 is made up of 15 amino acids. Losses at the gene ends were 6 bases for V and 3 bases for J; bases not matched to a gene: 9. The DNA for the CDR3 is TGCGCCAGCAGAGCGGACAGGGATTGGGACACTGAAGCTTTCTTT. Its translation is CASRADRDWDTEAFF.

V usage is TRBV27 and J usage is TRBJ2-3, with D maybe TRBD1 (5 bases). This CDR3 comprises 15 residues. Trimming pared 3 bases from V and 0 bases from J, leaving 10 bases between. CDR1 is MNHEY and CDR2 is SMNVEV in the germline V gene (reference sequence). Here the CDR3 reads CASSFRQISTDTQYF. As DNA, the CDR3 is TGTGCCAGCAGTTTTAGACAGATTAGCACAGATACGCAGTATTTT.

In its sample, this clone was seen once. The chain couples TRBV12-3 or TRBV12-4 to TRBJ1-1; 8 nucleotides agree with TRBD1. The CDR3 has 11 residues. With 5 bases clipped from V and 9 bases from J, the junction kept 2 bases outside the gene matches. The CDR3 nucleotides read TGTGCCAGCAGTAGGACAGGGAAAGCTTTCTTT. Translating gives CASSRTGKAFF.

This rearrangement joins TRBV19 to TRBJ1-1; 8 bases match TRBD1. There are 13 residues in the CDR3. The trim removed 3 bases at V and 3 bases at J, leaving 0 bases unmatched. Germline V gives CDR1 LNHDA, CDR2 SQIVND (reference sequence). CDR3 DNA sequence: TGTGCCAGTAGTATGGACAGGGACACTGAAGCTTTCTTT. Protein: CASSMDRDTEAFF.

The chain recombines TRBV3-1 (or the pseudogene TRBV3-2) with TRBJ2-3; D remains ambiguous. This CDR3 has 13 amino acids. Between the trimmed V and J ends, which lost 7 bases and 2 bases, there was a span of 10 bases. Germline V gene sequence: CDR1 LGHDT, CDR2 YNNKEL (reference sequence). The CDR3, as DNA: TGTGCCAGCATGACTGGCAACACAGATACGCAGTATTTT. Amino acids: CASMTGNTDTQYF.

CDR3 coding DNA: TGTGCCAGCAGCTTACAGGGAGGTGGAGAAAAACTGTTTTTT. Its translation is CASSLQGGGEKLFF. The chain carries TRBV5-5 and TRBJ1-4; possible D gene TRBD1, 6 bases. The CDR3 covers 14 residues. V was pared by 2 bases and J by 8 bases, with 13 bases between. In germline, CDR1 is SGHKS, CDR2 YYEKEE (reference sequence). The whole variable domain, remainder taken from reference TRBV5-5 and TRBJ1-4, is DAGVTQSPTHLIKTRGQQVTLRCSPISGHKSVSWYQQVLGQGPQFIFQYYEKEERGRGNFPDRFSARQFPNYSSELNVNALLLGDSALYLCASSLQGGGEKLFFGSGTQLSVL.

The V gene is TRBV18, the J gene TRBJ1-2; TRBD1 aligns across 12 bases. J was trimmed by 5 bases and V by 0 bases; bases with no gene match: 10. This CDR3 region has 18 residues. Germline V CDR1 and CDR2: KGHSH, LQKENI. CDR3 DNA: TGTGCCAGCTCACCACCTGTGGGACAGGGGGCGAGTAGTTATGGCTACACCTTC. Translating gives CASSPPVGQGASSYGYTF. The variable domain in full, completed from reference TRBV18 and TRBJ1-2, reads NAGVMQNPRHLVRRRGQEARLRCSPMKGHSHVYWYRQLPEEGLKFMVYLQKENIIDESGMPKERFSAEFPKEGPSILRIQQVVRGDSAAYFCASSPPVGQGASSYGYTFGSGTRLTVV.

This chain connects TRBV6-5 to TRBJ2-1, with 8 positions matching TRBD2. Germline V lookup: CDR1 MNHEY, CDR2 SVGAGI. V shed 6 bases and J 4 bases; nucleotides not matched to a gene: 8. CDR3 length: 15 residues. Written as DNA, the CDR3 is TGTGCCAGCAGAGCCGGGACTAGGGTTTACAATGAGCAGTTCTTC. Protein product: CASRAGTRVYNEQFF.

The chain has TRBV19 and TRBJ1-5; no clear D gene. Germline CDR1 and CDR2: LNHDA and SQIVND (reference sequence). The CDR3 is 11 amino acids. The V gene lost 9 bases and the J gene lost 7 bases, with 10 bases spanning the gap. CDR3 loop: CASGARQPQHF. The CDR3 DNA follows: TGTGCCAGCGGCGCGCGACAGCCCCAGCATTTT.

The rearrangement joins TRBV28 to TRBJ1-2; D ambiguous. CDR3 size: 11 residues. Between the trimmed V and J ends, which lost 5 bases and 5 bases, there was a span of 6 bases. Per germline, CDR1 MDHEN and CDR2 SYDVKM. The DNA of the CDR3 is TGTGCCAGCAGTCGGACGTATGGCTACACCTTC. This codes for CASSRTYGYTF.

J is TRBJ2-5 and V is TRBV7-7; D is undetermined. Germline V gene lookup returns CDR1 SSHAT and CDR2 FNYEAQ (reference sequence). Trimming left V 3 bases short and J 1 base short, with 6 bases between. The length of the CDR3 is 13 residues. CDR3 bases: TGTGCCAGCAGCTTGGGGTTCCAAGAGACCCAGTACTTC. This translates into CASSLGFQETQYF. Full variable domain (missing parts from reference TRBV7-7 and TRBJ2-5): GAGVSQSPRYKVTKRGQDVTLRCDPISSHATLYWYQQALGQGPEFLTYFNYEAQPDKSGLPSDRFSAERPEGSISTLTIQRTEQRDSAMYRCASSLGFQETQYFGPGTRLLVL.

V usage is TRBV6-5 and J usage is TRBJ1-5; maybe TRBD1 (6 bases). Germline lookup yields CDR1 MNHEY and CDR2 SVGAGI. The CDR3 is 15 residues long. V gave up 4 bases and J gave up 6 bases, with 16 bases separating them. The CDR3 protein is CASSFGAGAGQPQHF. The CDR3 DNA follows: TGTGCCAGCAGTTTCGGGGCGGGGGCCGGTCAGCCCCAGCATTTT.

The CDR3 region has the DNA TGTGCCAGCAGCACCCGCGAAAGAGCCTGGGATTCGGCCCTCCACTTT. This sequence encodes CASSTRERAWDSALHF. The chain carries TRBV9 and TRBJ1-6, with D unresolved. From germline, CDR1 is SGDLS and CDR2 YYNGEE. V was clipped by 4 bases and J by 14 bases, with 25 bases between them. The CDR3 covers 16 residues.

The chain couples TRBV6-6 to TRBJ2-3; D not resolved. This CDR3 spans 14 amino acids. V gave up 0 bases and J gave up 4 bases, with 8 bases separating them. Germline loops: CDR1 MNHNY, CDR2 SVGAGI (reference sequence). The CDR3 nucleotides read TGTGCCAGCAGTTACTCGACGGGCCCAGATACGCAGTATTTT. As protein: CASSYSTGPDTQYF.

The chain recombines TRBV6-4 with TRBJ2-2; a possible D gene is TRBD2 (5 bases). Trimming cost V 6 bases and J 6 bases, with 14 bases left between them. This CDR3 has 14 amino acids. Germline-derived CDR1 and CDR2 are MRHNA and SNTAGT. The CDR3 here is CASRAEGRAGELFF. In DNA form, the CDR3 reads TGTGCCAGCAGGGCCGAAGGGCGGGCCGGGGAGCTGTTTTTT.

CDR3: CASSQGTGSYNSPLHF. The CDR3 DNA reads as TGTGCCAGTAGTCAAGGGACAGGCAGTTATAATTCACCCCTCCACTTT. The chain employs TRBV19 and TRBJ1-6; 8 bases are a match to TRBD1. Germline V gene lookup returns CDR1 LNHDA and CDR2 SQIVND (reference sequence). J lost 4 bases, V lost 5 bases, and 7 bases had no gene match. The length of the CDR3 is 16 residues.

Worth noting for this clone: At the DNA level, this CDR3 is encoded by other sequences in the same sample as well. J is TRBJ2-5 and V is TRBV7-2; D might be TRBD2 (5 bases). Germline V gene data show CDR1 as SGHTA and CDR2 as FQGNSA. The CDR3 covers 14 residues. Deletions cut 1 base from V and 1 base from J, with 7 bases between. Here the CDR3 DNA reads TGTGCCAGCAGCTTAGGAGGGCTCCAAGAGACCCAGTACTTC. Encoded protein: CASSLGGLQETQYF.

The chain employs TRBV7-2 and TRBJ1-2; maybe TRBD1 (6 bases). CDR3 length: 13 residues. Germline CDR1 SGHTA, CDR2 FQGNSA. V was shortened by 3 bases and J by 8 bases, with 13 bases between the two germline ends. The CDR3 coding sequence is TGTGCCAGCAGCTTTGGAGAGGGGGGCGGCTACACCTTC. This translates into CASSFGEGGGYTF.

This sequence joins TRBV2 and TRBJ1-4; no clear D gene. The CDR3 totals 17 residues. Germline V gives CDR1 SNHLY, CDR2 FYNNEI. Trimming took 6 bases from V and 4 from J, leaving 21 bases between them. The CDR3 nucleotides read TGTGCCAGCAGCGCAACTGCATATATACCTCGTAATGAAAAACTGTTTTTT. Translating gives CASSATAYIPRNEKLFF. Looking up the rest from reference TRBV2 and TRBJ1-4 gives the full variable domain: EPEVTQTPSHQVTQMGQEVILRCVPISNHLYFYWYRQILGQKVEFLVSFYNNEISEKSEIFDDQFSVERPDGSNFTLKIRSTKLEDSAMYFCASSATAYIPRNEKLFFGSGTQLSVL.

The chain combines TRBV19 with TRBJ1-2; D perhaps matches TRBD1 (6 bases). The CDR3 runs 14 residues. Germline loops: CDR1 LNHDA, CDR2 SQIVND (reference sequence). Trimming took 0 bases from V and 4 from J, leaving 9 bases between them. The chain's CDR3 is CASSIDGTFYGYTF. CDR3 in DNA: TGTGCCAGTAGTATAGATGGGACATTCTATGGCTACACCTTC.

The chain couples TRBV6-5 to TRBJ2-2; the D gene is possibly TRBD1 (6 bases). Trimming cost V 7 bases and J 6 bases, with 18 bases left between them. The CDR3 is made up of 15 amino acids. Germline V gene data show CDR1 as MNHEY and CDR2 as SVGAGI. The CDR3 is CASTPIRGGAGELFF. The CDR3 DNA is TGTGCCAGCACCCCAATTAGAGGGGGTGCCGGGGAGCTGTTTTTT.

The rearrangement joins TRBV30 to TRBJ1-1, with 8 bases aligning to TRBD1. The CDR3 totals 13 residues. Germline V gene sequence: CDR1 GTSNPN, CDR2 SVGIG (reference sequence). The J segment lost 5 bases and the V segment lost 3 bases, leaving 5 bases of the junction unmatched. This chain's CDR3 is CAWSGTGLTEAFF. CDR3 bases: TGTGCCTGGAGCGGGACAGGTTTGACTGAAGCTTTCTTT.

V usage is TRBV6-5 and J usage is TRBJ1-2; 7 nucleotides line up with TRBD1. In germline, CDR1 is MNHEY, CDR2 SVGAGI. This CDR3 has 16 residues. V gave up 2 bases and J gave up 4 bases; unmatched junction bases: 10. The CDR3 here is CASSYTPQGGIYGYTF. The CDR3 DNA sequence: TGTGCCAGCAGTTACACGCCTCAGGGGGGGATCTATGGCTACACCTTC.